This record looks at one T cell receptor beta chain sequence and its context. The data were taken from a study of PD-1 blockade in mismatch repair-deficient tumors. The germline CDR1 and CDR2 sequences are SGHDN and FVKESK. V was cut by 0 bases and J by 3 bases, with 18 bases left in between. The CDR3 is 18 residues long. Libraries were prepared by immunoSEQ multiplex PCR; TCRdb keeps only in-frame clonotypes and omits some of them. The table records about 63,000 clones, approximately 88% of them present only once. The rearrangement links TRBV14 to TRBJ2-4, with D possibly called TRBD1 or TRBD2 (6 bases each). The sample here was peripheral blood, taken 52 weeks after starting pembrolizumab. This sequence originates from an adult with mismatch repair-deficient cancer. This CDR3 reads CASSQESFGGYGKNIQYF. The CDR3, as DNA: TGTGCCAGCAGCCAAGAAAGTTTCGGGGGCTATGGCAAAAACATTCAGTACTTC.